This T cell receptor (beta chain) comes out of a study of early T cells in non-severe SARS-CoV-2 infection (dated by TCRdb to the early 2020s). For the wider study: TCR sequencing used bulk RNA from unsorted whole blood, so alpha and beta chains could not be paired. Summary of the overall study and its limitations: VDJdb matching was skewed toward anti-spike CD8 responses and likely underestimated virus-specific expansions by missing private and CD4 specificities.

A case-control design nested within a healthcare worker cohort in London, UK, was used, with weekly nasopharyngeal swab PCR tests and blood sampling performed. Healthcare workers were enrolled in the week of the UK lockdown, from 23 to 31 March 2020, and were followed every week for up to roughly 16 weeks. On this clonotype itself: Its target antigen remains unknown. Base-call qualities are not available, and no considerably larger clone is one nucleotide away.

Library preparation employed 5' RACE. Sequencer: NextSeq 500. The TCR library protocol attached unique molecular identifiers to individual cDNA molecules to correct for sequencing error and PCR bias. TCR alpha and beta chains were both sequenced, and the abundances of alpha and beta sequences in each sample were closely correlated with each other. Regarding the original processing steps: Decombinator V4 was used to annotate the V gene, J gene and CDR3 of the TCR sequences. TCRs were defined as expanded if a significant change between any two time points was detected under a Poisson model with p below 0.0001. TCR abundances were normalised to the total number of TCRs sequenced per sample and expressed as counts per million. VDJdb, accessed 1 November 2021, was searched for CMV, EBV and SARS-CoV-2 annotated TCRs, excluding TCRs annotated for multiple antigens. TCRdb took the public reads, trimmed them with fastp at Q25, ran MiXCR for clone calling and kept in-frame beta chains. Rows merge per CDR3 protein into single entries with the most common DNA and genes. Clone size and V and J calls follow TCRdb, not the original study. A total of 55,000 to 75,000 distinct CDR3 sequences appear in this sample, 5.9% of them only once. More than 3% of the sample is held by the ten biggest clonotypes.

This receptor was identified in an adult who was a healthcare worker with PCR-confirmed SARS-CoV-2 infection or an uninfected control (not recorded which). The material was whole blood, obtained at baseline.

The nucleotides are TGTGCCAGCAGTTTCCCCGGATCAGACTTGGGGGAGACCCAGTACTTC. The encoded protein is CASSFPGSDLGETQYF. The chain is made from TRBV28 and TRBJ2-5; no D gene is confidently identified. There are 16 amino acids in the CDR3, from cysteine to phenylalanine inclusive. Solely the CDR3 DNA is kept, with 48 bases framed from the first base. Per the germline V gene, MDHEN is the CDR1 and SYDVKM is the CDR2. The germline ends are 19 bases apart after V is trimmed by 3 bases and J by 5 bases. Outside the CDR3, residues come from the reference TRBV28 and TRBJ2-5 proteins, so the full variable domain is: DVKVTQSSRYLVKRTGEKVFLECVQDMDHENMFWYRQDPGLGLRLIYFSYDVKMKEKGDIPEGYSVSREKKERFSLILESASTNQTSMYLCASSFPGSDLGETQYFGPGTRLLVL.